Listed below are T cell receptor beta chains from one sample, sequenced in a study of technical replicates of blood from several donors. The table came from immunoSEQ multiplex PCR; TCRdb's copy has only in-frame clones and leaves some out. The sample comprises fewer than 85,000 clones, around 90% of which are singletons, and around 0.41% rests with the top ten. The sample taken for sequencing was T cells isolated from PBMCs. The receptors stem from a human donor in good health. CDR3s include the opening cysteine and the closing phenylalanine or tryptophan. D genes are given only for firm matches. Size values are once, few and many counts, or a class for expanded clones, and some rows have none.

v_call	j_call	d_call	clone_size	cdr3_aa	cdr3_nt
TRBV27	TRBJ2-7	-	-	CASRLDSSPSYEQYF	TGTGCCAGCAGGCTAGACAGTTCCCCCTCCTACGAGCAGTACTTC
TRBV6-6	TRBJ2-1	TRBD2	once	CASIPAGTSWNEQFF	TGTGCCAGCATCCCCGCCGGGACTAGTTGGAATGAGCAGTTCTTC
TRBV19	TRBJ1-1	-	-	CASSPRHLNTEAFF	TGTGCCAGTAGCCCGAGACACTTGAACACTGAAGCTTTCTTT
TRBV6-6	TRBJ2-3	TRBD1	-	CASSRRDRDSDTQYF	TGTGCCAGCAGTCGCCGGGACAGGGACTCCGATACGCAGTATTTT
TRBV6-1	TRBJ1-3	-	-	CASGTVSGNTIYF	TGTGCCAGCGGTACAGTCTCTGGAAACACCATATATTTT
TRBV5-1	TRBJ2-1	TRBD2	once	CASSLSSGSGDEQFF	TGCGCCAGCAGCTTGTCTAGCGGGAGTGGAGATGAGCAGTTCTTC
TRBV6-5	TRBJ2-5	-	once	CASSYNSGETQYF	TGTGCCAGCAGTTATAATTCCGGGGAGACCCAGTACTTC
TRBV27	TRBJ1-2	-	-	CASSLSVQEYGYTF	TGTGCCAGCAGTTTATCAGTCCAGGAATATGGCTACACCTTC
TRBV7-8	TRBJ2-1	TRBD2	-	CASRHTGTSGYNEQFF	TGTGCCAGCAGACACACCGGGACTAGCGGATACAATGAGCAGTTCTTC
TRBV6-5	TRBJ2-1	TRBD2	-	CASRTSGSGNEQFF	TGTGCCAGCAGAACAAGCGGGAGTGGGAATGAGCAGTTCTTC